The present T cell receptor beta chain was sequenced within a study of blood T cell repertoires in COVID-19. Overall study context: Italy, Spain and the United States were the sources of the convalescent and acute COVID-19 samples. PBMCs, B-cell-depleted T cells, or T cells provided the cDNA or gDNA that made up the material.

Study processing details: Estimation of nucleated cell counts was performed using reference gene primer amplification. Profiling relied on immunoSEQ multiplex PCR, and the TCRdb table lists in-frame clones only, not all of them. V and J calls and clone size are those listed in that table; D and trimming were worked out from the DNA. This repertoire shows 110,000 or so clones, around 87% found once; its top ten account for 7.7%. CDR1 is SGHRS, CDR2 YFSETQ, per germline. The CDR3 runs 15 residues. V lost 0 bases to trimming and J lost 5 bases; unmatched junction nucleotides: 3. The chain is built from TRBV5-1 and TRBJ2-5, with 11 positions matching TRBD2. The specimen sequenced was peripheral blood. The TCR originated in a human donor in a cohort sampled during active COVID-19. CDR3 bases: TGCGCCAGCAGCTTGGCTAGCGGGAGGCTGGAGACCCAGTACTTC. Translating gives CASSLASGRLETQYF.